These 8 T cell receptor beta chains were all obtained from the same sample, sequenced in a study of T cells in Graves' hyperthyroidism and ophthalmopathy. Using RNA transcripts as the source, TCR beta CDR3 regions were amplified. First-round RT-PCR of the TCR CDR3 relied on the HTBI primer set. Each CDR3 protein is one row after TCRdb ran MiXCR on the multiplex PCR reads. The sample gives 96,000 or so distinct CDR3 sequences, under 65% of which show up once; 25% to 30% is in the top ten. The sample comprised blood. These receptors all stem from a middle-aged woman with Graves' hyperthyroidism.

A few counts support this clonotype. This chain connects TRBV12-5 to TRBJ2-5; 10 bases agree with TRBD2. The CDR3 has 17 amino acids. CDR1 and CDR2 (germline): LGHNT, FRNRAP. Trimming removed 2 bases from V and 5 bases from J; junction bases left unmatched: 11. The CDR3 sequence is CASGLLSPSGRAETQYF. CDR3 sequence (DNA): TGTGCTAGTGGTTTGTTATCACCCAGCGGGAGGGCCGAGACCCAGTACTTC. Supplemented by reference TRBV12-5 and TRBJ2-5, the full variable domain reads DARVTQTPRHKVTEMGQEVTMRCQPILGHNTVFWYRQTMMQGLELLAYFRNRAPLDDSGMPKDRFSAEMPDATLATLKIQPSEPRDSAVYFCASGLLSPSGRAETQYFGPGTRLLVL.

The chain carries TRBV7-8 and TRBJ2-2; perhaps TRBD2 as D (6 bases). From germline, CDR1 is SGHVS and CDR2 FQNEAQ. V was shortened by 4 bases and J by 8 bases, with 17 bases between the two germline ends. The CDR3 contains 15 residues. CDR3 sequence reads: CASSSRRVGRGELFF. CDR3 nucleotides: TGTGCCAGCAGCTCCCGCCGGGTAGGGAGGGGGGAGCTGTTTTTT.

This rearrangement joins TRBV11-1 to TRBJ1-4, with D maybe TRBD1 (6 bases). The V gene's germline CDR1 is SGHAT and CDR2 FQDESV (reference sequence). V lost 5 bases to trimming and J lost 4 bases, with 11 bases between them. CDR3 length: 14 residues. The CDR3, as DNA: TGTGCCAGCAGCCTAAGGGGGAATAATGAAAAACTGTTTTTT. This sequence encodes CASSLRGNNEKLFF.

This clonotype was seen ten or more times. The chain has TRBV7-9 and TRBJ1-4; D is unclear. Trimming took off 8 bases at V and 0 bases at J, with 10 bases between the two ends. Per germline, CDR1 SEHNR and CDR2 FQNEAQ (reference sequence). The CDR3 runs to 14 residues. Here the CDR3 DNA reads TGTGCCAGCTCGGAGGGTACAACTAATGAAAAACTGTTTTTT. This translates into CASSEGTTNEKLFF.

This clonotype was seen a handful of times. A read error is possible here, since a much larger clone lies one base away. The chain uses TRBV5-1 and TRBJ1-1; D is ambiguous. Germline CDR1 reads SGHRS; CDR2 reads YFSETQ. The CDR3 contains 11 residues. CDR3 sequence: CASSRRAEASF. Written as DNA, the CDR3 is TGTGCCAGCAGCAGGAGGGCTGAAGCTTCCTTT.

The chain carries TRBV7-9 and TRBJ2-5; D is perhaps TRBD1 or TRBD2 (6 bases each). This CDR3 has 15 amino acids. V was shortened by 3 bases and J by 4 bases, with 15 bases between the two germline ends. Germline V gives CDR1 SEHNR, CDR2 FQNEAQ (reference sequence). This CDR3 reads CASSFGSGGAETQYF. CDR3 bases: TGTGCCAGCAGCTTCGGGTCCGGGGGCGCAGAGACCCAGTACTTC.

In this sample, this clonotype turned up a few times. The chain has TRBV7-6 and TRBJ1-1; 8 nucleotides agree with TRBD1. The germline V gene encodes CDR1 SGHVS and CDR2 FNYEAQ. There are 14 residues in the CDR3. Losses at the gene ends were 5 bases for V and 3 bases for J; bases not matched to a gene: 5. The CDR3 loop reads CASSPRGRDTEAFF. The CDR3 DNA reads TGTGCCAGCAGCCCCAGGGGGCGGGACACTGAAGCTTTCTTT.

This chain joins TRBV9 and TRBJ1-2; no clear D. V was trimmed by 2 bases and J by 8 bases, leaving 10 bases between them. The CDR3 has 12 residues. Germline CDR1 SGDLS, CDR2 YYNGEE. The CDR3 bases are TGTGCCAGCAGCGTGCTAGCGGGAGGCTACACCTTC. Amino acids: CASSVLAGGYTF.